The 13 T cell receptor beta chains listed next were all sequenced from one sample in a study of T cell responses to AZD1222 COVID-19 vaccine. Here immunoSEQ multiplex PCR was the method, and the copy in TCRdb shows in-frame clones only, minus some. The data contain 120,000 to 150,000 clones, over 75% of them seen just once; the ten biggest clones take up more than 1.4%. This sample comprised peripheral blood, obtained on day 0 of AZD1222 vaccination. The source is an adult in good health.

The chain combines TRBV5-8 with TRBJ2-1; 7 bases are a match to TRBD1. This CDR3 has 13 residues. V lost 4 bases and J lost 16; bases outside the gene matches: 14. CDR1 and CDR2 (germline): SGHTS, YDEGEE. The CDR3 nucleotides read TGTGCCAGCAGCATCGGGACAGCCTACCTGTTTTTCTTC. Amino acid sequence: CASSIGTAYLFFF.

The CDR3 loop is CASTEIRAPGVEQFF. CDR3 DNA sequence: TGTGCCAGCACAGAAATCAGGGCCCCGGGGGTTGAGCAGTTCTTC. This chain joins TRBV7-8 and TRBJ2-1; D is perhaps TRBD2 (6 bases). The length of the CDR3 is 15 residues. Trimming pared 7 bases from V and 9 bases from J, leaving 22 bases between. In germline, CDR1 is SGHVS, CDR2 FQNEAQ.

This clone was observed once. This chain joins TRBV5-5 and TRBJ2-3; a weak D match, TRBD1 (6 bases). V lost 0 bases to trimming and J lost 0 bases, with 8 bases between them. Germline V gene data show CDR1 as SGHKS and CDR2 as YYEKEE (reference sequence). The CDR3 is 15 residues long. CDR3 nucleotides: TGTGCCAGCAGCTTGGTGGGACATAGCACAGATACGCAGTATTTT. As protein: CASSLVGHSTDTQYF. Combining the CDR3 with reference TRBV5-5 and TRBJ2-3 gives the whole variable domain DAGVTQSPTHLIKTRGQQVTLRCSPISGHKSVSWYQQVLGQGPQFIFQYYEKEERGRGNFPDRFSARQFPNYSSELNVNALLLGDSALYLCASSLVGHSTDTQYFGPGTRLTVL.

V usage is TRBV9 and J usage is TRBJ1-2; D gene uncertain. Per the germline V gene, CDR1 is SGDLS and CDR2 is YYNGEE. The CDR3 spans 12 residues. The V end was cut by 0 bases, the J end by 8 bases, with 8 bases between. The CDR3 DNA sequence: TGTGCCAGCAGCGTAGGACTCCGGGGCTACACCTTC. Its translation: CASSVGLRGYTF.

This clone appeared a single time. The rearrangement joins TRBV9 to TRBJ2-5; no definite D call. Germline loops: CDR1 SGDLS, CDR2 YYNGEE. The CDR3 totals 13 residues. Trimming took 1 base from V and 3 from J, leaving 7 bases between them. CDR3 in DNA: TGTGCCAGCAGCGTACGAGTAAAAGAGACCCAGTACTTC. Its translation: CASSVRVKETQYF.

This clone was observed a single time. The rearrangement uses TRBV6-5 and TRBJ2-7, with D tentatively TRBD1 (6 bases). The CDR3 is made up of 14 amino acids. Trimming pared 7 bases from V and 6 bases from J, leaving 19 bases between. Germline V lookup: CDR1 MNHEY, CDR2 SVGAGI. The CDR3 region is CASTLTDSTGEQYF. CDR3 bases: TGTGCCAGCACCCTGACGGACAGTACGGGCGAGCAGTACTTC.

The J gene is TRBJ2-2, the V gene TRBV7-2, with TRBD1 matching 8 bases. The V segment lost 3 bases and the J segment 6 bases; nucleotides outside the gene matches: 3. The CDR3 runs to 14 residues. CDR1 is SGHTA and CDR2 is FQGNSA in the germline V gene. The CDR3 sequence is CASSFRTGSGELFF. CDR3 DNA: TGTGCCAGCAGCTTTCGGACAGGGTCCGGGGAGCTGTTTTTT.

This chain joins TRBV6-6 and TRBJ1-3; possible D gene TRBD1, 6 bases. Trimming stripped 4 bases from V and 6 bases from J, with 19 bases between. The CDR3 loop spans 16 amino acids. Germline V gives CDR1 MNHNY, CDR2 SVGAGI (reference sequence). This CDR3 is CASSFGTPKAENTIYF. CDR3 coding DNA: TGTGCCAGCAGTTTCGGGACACCCAAAGCGGAAAACACCATATATTTT.

This chain joins TRBV25-1 and TRBJ2-7; D remains unclear. The CDR3 is made up of 11 amino acids. V lost 2 bases, J lost 3 bases, and 2 bases lay in between. The V gene's germline CDR1 is MGHDK and CDR2 SYGVNS. The CDR3 sequence is CASSERYEQYF. The CDR3 bases are TGTGCCAGCAGTGAACGCTACGAGCAGTACTTC.

The DNA of the CDR3 is TGTGCCAGCAGTTTACTAGCTCGCGAGCAGTACTTC. Its protein is CASSLLAREQYF. V gene TRBV12-3 or TRBV12-4 combines with J gene TRBJ2-7; weak D call: TRBD2 (5 bases). The CDR3 consists of 12 residues. Trimming shortened V by 2 bases and J by 6 bases, and 8 bases separated the two germline ends.

V usage is TRBV19 and J usage is TRBJ2-5, with 8 positions matching TRBD2. Germline lookup yields CDR1 LNHDA and CDR2 SQIVND (reference sequence). The CDR3 has 12 amino acids. The ends lost 5 bases at V and 4 bases at J; junction bases unmatched: 0. CDR3 residues: CASSAGGETQYF. In DNA, the CDR3 is TGTGCCAGTAGTGCGGGGGGAGAGACCCAGTACTTC.

The chain joins TRBV18 to TRBJ1-1; 10 nucleotides line up with TRBD1. The CDR3 loop spans 16 amino acids. The V gene's germline CDR1 is KGHSH and CDR2 LQKENI. V lost 3 bases, J lost 2 bases, and 6 bases stayed unmatched. The CDR3 here is CASSPGRTGGNTEAFF. In DNA form, the CDR3 reads TGTGCCAGCTCACCCGGGAGGACAGGGGGAAACACTGAAGCTTTCTTT.

This clone appeared a single time. This rearrangement joins TRBV16 to TRBJ2-7; D gene ambiguous. Trimming took 1 base from V and 6 from J, leaving 4 bases between them. There are 11 residues in the CDR3. Germline V gene sequence: CDR1 KGHSY, CDR2 FQNENV. This CDR3 is CASSQLLEQYF. CDR3 nucleotide sequence: TGTGCCAGCAGCCAATTACTCGAGCAGTACTTC. Looking up the rest from reference TRBV16 and TRBJ2-7 gives the full variable domain: GEEVAQTPKHLVRGEGQKAKLYCAPIKGHSYVFWYQQVLKNEFKFLISFQNENVFDETGMPKERFSAKCLPNSPCSLEIQATKLEDSAVYFCASSQLLEQYFGPGTRLTVT.